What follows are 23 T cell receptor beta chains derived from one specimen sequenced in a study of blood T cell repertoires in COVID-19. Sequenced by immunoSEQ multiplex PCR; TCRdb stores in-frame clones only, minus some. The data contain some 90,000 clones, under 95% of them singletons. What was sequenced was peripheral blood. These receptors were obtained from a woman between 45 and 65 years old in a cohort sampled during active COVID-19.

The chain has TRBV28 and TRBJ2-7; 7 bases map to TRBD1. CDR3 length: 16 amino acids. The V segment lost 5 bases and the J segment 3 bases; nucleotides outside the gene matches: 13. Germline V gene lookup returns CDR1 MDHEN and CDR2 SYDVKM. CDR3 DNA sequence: TGTGCCAGCAGTCCCGGGACAGTTATATCTTTCTACGAGCAGTACTTC. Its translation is CASSPGTVISFYEQYF.

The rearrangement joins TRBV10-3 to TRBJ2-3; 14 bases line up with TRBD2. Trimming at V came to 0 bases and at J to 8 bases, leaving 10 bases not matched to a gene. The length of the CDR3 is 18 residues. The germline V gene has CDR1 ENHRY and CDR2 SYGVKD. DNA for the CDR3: TGTGCCATCAGTGAGTCCGGATTGACTAGCGGGGGGGCGTTTACGCAGTATTTT. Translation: CAISESGLTSGGAFTQYF.

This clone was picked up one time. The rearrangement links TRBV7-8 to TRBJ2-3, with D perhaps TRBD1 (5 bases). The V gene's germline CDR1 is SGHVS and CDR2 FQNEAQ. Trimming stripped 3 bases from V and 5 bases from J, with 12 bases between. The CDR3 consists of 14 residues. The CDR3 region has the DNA TGTGCCAGCAGCTTGGGGCCAGGAGTAGATACGCAGTATTTT. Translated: CASSLGPGVDTQYF.

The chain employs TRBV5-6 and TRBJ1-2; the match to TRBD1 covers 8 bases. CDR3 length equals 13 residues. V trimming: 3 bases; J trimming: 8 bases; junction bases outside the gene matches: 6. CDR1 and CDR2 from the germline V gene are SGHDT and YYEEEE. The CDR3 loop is CASSSIQGDGYTF. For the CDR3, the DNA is TGTGCCAGCAGCTCGATACAGGGGGACGGCTACACCTTC.

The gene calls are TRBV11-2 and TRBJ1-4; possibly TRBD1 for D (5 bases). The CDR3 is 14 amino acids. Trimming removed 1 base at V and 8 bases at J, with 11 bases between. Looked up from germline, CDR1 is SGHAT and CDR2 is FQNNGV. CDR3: CASSLGGVREKLFF. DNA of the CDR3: TGTGCCAGCAGCTTAGGGGGGGTACGGGAAAAACTGTTTTTT.

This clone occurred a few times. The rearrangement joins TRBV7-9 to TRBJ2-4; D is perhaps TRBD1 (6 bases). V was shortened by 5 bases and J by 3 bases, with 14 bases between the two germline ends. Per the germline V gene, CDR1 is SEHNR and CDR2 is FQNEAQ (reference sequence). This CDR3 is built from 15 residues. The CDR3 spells CASSHLGGDKNIQYF. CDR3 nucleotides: TGTGCCAGCAGCCACCTTGGGGGCGACAAAAACATTCAGTACTTC.

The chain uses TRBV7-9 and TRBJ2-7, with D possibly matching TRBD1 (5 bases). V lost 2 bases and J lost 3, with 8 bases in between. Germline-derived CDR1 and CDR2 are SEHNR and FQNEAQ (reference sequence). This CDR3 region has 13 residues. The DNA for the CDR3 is TGTGCCAGCAGCTTATCAGGGTACTACGAGCAGTACTTC. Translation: CASSLSGYYEQYF.

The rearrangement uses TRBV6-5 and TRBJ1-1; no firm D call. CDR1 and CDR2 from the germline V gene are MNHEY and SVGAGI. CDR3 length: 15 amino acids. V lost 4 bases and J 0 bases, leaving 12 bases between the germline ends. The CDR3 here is CASSLGRRLNTEAFF. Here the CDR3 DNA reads TGTGCCAGCAGTTTAGGGAGGAGGTTGAACACTGAAGCTTTCTTT.

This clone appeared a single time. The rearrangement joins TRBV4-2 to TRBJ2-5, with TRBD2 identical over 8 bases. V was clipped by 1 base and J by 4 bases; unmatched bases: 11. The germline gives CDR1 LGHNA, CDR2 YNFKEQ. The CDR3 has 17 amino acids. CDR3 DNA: TGTGCCAGCAGCCAAGGGTCCGGGACTAGTTTTGGAGAGACCCAGTACTTC. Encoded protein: CASSQGSGTSFGETQYF.

This CDR3 is CASSVAPQEENTIYF. CDR3 sequence (DNA): TGTGCCAGCAGCGTAGCTCCCCAGGAAGAAAACACCATATATTTT. The chain carries TRBV9 and TRBJ1-3; D unclear. The CDR3 runs 15 residues. In germline, CDR1 is SGDLS, CDR2 YYNGEE. V lost 0 bases to trimming and J lost 6 bases, with 13 bases between them.

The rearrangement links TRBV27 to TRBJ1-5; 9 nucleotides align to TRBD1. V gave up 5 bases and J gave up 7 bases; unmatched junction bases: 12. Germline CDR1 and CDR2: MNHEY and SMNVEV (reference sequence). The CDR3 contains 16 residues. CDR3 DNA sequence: TGTGCCAGCAGTGCGGGGACAGGGACGTTGAGGCAGCCCCAGCATTTT. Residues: CASSAGTGTLRQPQHF.

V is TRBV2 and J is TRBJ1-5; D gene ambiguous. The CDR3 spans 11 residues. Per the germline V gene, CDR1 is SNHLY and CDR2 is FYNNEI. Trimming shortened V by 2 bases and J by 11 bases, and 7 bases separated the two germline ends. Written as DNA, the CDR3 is TGTGCCAGCAGTGAACGCGGGACCCAGCATTTT. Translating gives CASSERGTQHF.

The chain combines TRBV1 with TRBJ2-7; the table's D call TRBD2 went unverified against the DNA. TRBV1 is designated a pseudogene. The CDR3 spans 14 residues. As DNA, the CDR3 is TGCACCAGCAGCCAAGAGGGGGGGTTTCGCGAGCAGTACTTC. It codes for CTSSQEGGFREQYF.

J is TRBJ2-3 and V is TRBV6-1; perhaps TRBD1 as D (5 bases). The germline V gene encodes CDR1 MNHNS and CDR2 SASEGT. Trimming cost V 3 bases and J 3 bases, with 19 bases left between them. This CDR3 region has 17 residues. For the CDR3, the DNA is TGTGCCAGCAGTGAGGGGCCTCAGCGAGGTAGGACAGATACGCAGTATTTT. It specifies CASSEGPQRGRTDTQYF.

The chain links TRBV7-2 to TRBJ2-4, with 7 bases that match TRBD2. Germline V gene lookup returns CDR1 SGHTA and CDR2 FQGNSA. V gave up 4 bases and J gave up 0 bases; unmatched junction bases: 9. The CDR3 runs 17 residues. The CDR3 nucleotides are TGTGCCAGCAGCTCGCCCCCGGGGGGTAGAGCCAAAAACATTCAGTACTTC. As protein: CASSSPPGGRAKNIQYF.

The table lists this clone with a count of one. This CDR3 reads CASSPDDRGANEKLFF. Here the CDR3 DNA reads TGTGCCAGCTCACCGGACGACAGGGGAGCTAATGAAAAACTGTTTTTT. The chain links TRBV18 to TRBJ1-4, with 8 bases matching TRBD1. This CDR3 spans 16 amino acids. The junction had 6 bases not matched to a gene; V was cut back by 3 bases and J by 3 bases. Germline V gene data show CDR1 as KGHSH and CDR2 as LQKENI.

CDR3 sequence: CASSLDSWAEAFF. The CDR3 bases are TGCGCCAGCAGCTTGGACAGCTGGGCTGAAGCTTTCTTT. V and J are TRBV5-1 and TRBJ1-1; no firm D call. Germline V gives CDR1 SGHRS, CDR2 YFSETQ. Trimming took off 0 bases at V and 6 bases at J, with 9 bases between the two ends. The CDR3 has 13 amino acids.

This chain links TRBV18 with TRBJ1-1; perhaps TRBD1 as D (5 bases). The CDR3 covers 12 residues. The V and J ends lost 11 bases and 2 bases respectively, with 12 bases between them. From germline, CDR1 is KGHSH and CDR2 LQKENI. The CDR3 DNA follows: TGTGCCGGCACAGGTACTAACACTGAAGCTTTCTTT. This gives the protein CAGTGTNTEAFF.

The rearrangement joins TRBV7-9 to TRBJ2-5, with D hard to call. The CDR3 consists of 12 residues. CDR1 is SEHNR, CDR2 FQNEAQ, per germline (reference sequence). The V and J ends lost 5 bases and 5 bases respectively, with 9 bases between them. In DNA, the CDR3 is TGTGCCAGCAGCCTCCAGTTGGAGACCCAGTACTTC. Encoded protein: CASSLQLETQYF.

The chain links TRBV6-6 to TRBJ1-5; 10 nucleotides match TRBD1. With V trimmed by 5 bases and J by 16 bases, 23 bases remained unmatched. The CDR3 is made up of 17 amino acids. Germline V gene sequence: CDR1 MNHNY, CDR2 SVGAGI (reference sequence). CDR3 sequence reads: CASSRSATGGAEGGRHF. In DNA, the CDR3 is TGTGCCAGCAGTCGGTCTGCGACAGGGGGCGCGGAAGGGGGTAGACATTTT.

In DNA form, the CDR3 reads TGCGCCAGCAGCCAAACCACAGGGGTTCTCGGAAAGACCCAGTACTTC. This gives the protein CASSQTTGVLGKTQYF. The chain employs TRBV5-1 and TRBJ2-5, with 7 bases that match TRBD1. J was trimmed by 6 bases and V by 4 bases; bases with no gene match: 15. The CDR3 extends over 16 amino acids. Germline V gene data show CDR1 as SGHRS and CDR2 as YFSETQ.

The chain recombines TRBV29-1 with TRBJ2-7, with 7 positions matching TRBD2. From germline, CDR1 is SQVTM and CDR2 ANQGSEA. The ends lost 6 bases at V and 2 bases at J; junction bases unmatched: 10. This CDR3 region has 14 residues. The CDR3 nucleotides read TGCAGCGTCGGGCCTCGGGAGGCGACCTACGAGCAGTACTTC. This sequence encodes CSVGPREATYEQYF.

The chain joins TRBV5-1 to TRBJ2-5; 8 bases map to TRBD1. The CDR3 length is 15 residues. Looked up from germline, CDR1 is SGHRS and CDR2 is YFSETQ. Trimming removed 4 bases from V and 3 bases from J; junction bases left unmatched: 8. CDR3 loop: CASSGTGGGKETQYF. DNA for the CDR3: TGCGCCAGCAGCGGAACAGGGGGAGGAAAAGAGACCCAGTACTTC.